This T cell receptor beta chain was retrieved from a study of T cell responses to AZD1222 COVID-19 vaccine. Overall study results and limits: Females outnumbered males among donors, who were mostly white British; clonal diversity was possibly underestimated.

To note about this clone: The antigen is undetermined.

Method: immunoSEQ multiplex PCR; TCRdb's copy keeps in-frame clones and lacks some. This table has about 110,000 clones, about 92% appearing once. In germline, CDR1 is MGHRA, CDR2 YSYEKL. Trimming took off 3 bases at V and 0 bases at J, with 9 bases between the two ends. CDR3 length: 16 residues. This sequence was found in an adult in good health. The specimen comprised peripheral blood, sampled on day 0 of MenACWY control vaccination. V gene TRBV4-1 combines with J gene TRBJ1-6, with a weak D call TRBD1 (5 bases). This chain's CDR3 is CASSQQGSSYNSPLHF. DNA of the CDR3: TGCGCCAGCAGCCAGCAGGGATCCTCCTATAATTCACCCCTCCACTTT.